This record concerns one T cell receptor beta chain sequence. This entry is derived from a study of blood T cell repertoires in COVID-19. The CDR3 length is 15 residues. V lost 0 bases to trimming and J lost 6 bases; unmatched junction nucleotides: 6. Germline V gene lookup returns CDR1 LGHNA and CDR2 YSLEER. Authors' methods: Amplifying reference gene primers gave estimates of nucleated cell counts. The assay was immunoSEQ multiplex PCR, and TCRdb's table has in-frame clones only and misses some. The D gene and trimming were derived from the DNA, and the V and J assignments and clone size from that table. The sample shows more than 40,000 clones, about 88% of them seen only once.

This TCR derives from a man in his fifties with active COVID-19. V is TRBV4-3 and J is TRBJ2-5, with 8 nucleotides matching TRBD2. Specimen: peripheral blood. The CDR3 region is CASSQDGGGMQTQYF. CDR3 nucleotide sequence: TGCGCCAGCAGCCAAGATGGCGGGGGGATGCAGACCCAGTACTTC.